This T cell receptor beta chain was sequenced in a study of blood T cells in healthy people across ages. Study-level background: Template switching retrieved approximately one barcoded beta molecule for each two T cells.

This CDR3 spans 14 amino acids. CDR1 is SGHRS, CDR2 YFSETQ, per germline. V was shortened by 0 bases and J by 8 bases, with 12 bases between the two germline ends. Each sample had at least 6 million PBMCs isolated. Worth noting for this clonotype: Its antigen is as yet unknown.

The use of a sample-barcoded 5' primer and a J-beta primer mix characterized a second PCR of about 6 to 12 cycles. A template-switch adaptor containing 12 random nucleotides labeled each cDNA molecule. TCRdb redid the calling of the 5' RACE reads with MiXCR, one entry per CDR3 protein. The sample has about 730,000 distinct CDR3 sequences; 35% to 45% are singletons. General study points: Long-lived donors had more naive CD4+ cells and higher diversity than aged donors.

Sequences were obtained from blood. J is TRBJ2-1 and V is TRBV5-1; D is undetermined. The sequence was collected from a woman in her sixties or seventies in good health. CDR3 protein: CASSLALTNHEQFF. The CDR3 DNA reads TGCGCCAGCAGCTTGGCCCTCACGAACCATGAGCAGTTCTTC. Combining the CDR3 with reference TRBV5-1 and TRBJ2-1 gives the whole variable domain KAGVTQTPRYLIKTRGQQVTLSCSPISGHRSVSWYQQTPGQGLQFLFEYFSETQRNKGNFPGRFSGRQFSNSRSEMNVSTLELGDSALYLCASSLALTNHEQFFGPGTRLTVL.